This T cell receptor beta chain appears in the sequencing data of a study of blood T cell repertoires in COVID-19. Germline assignment: CDR1 SGHAT and CDR2 FQNNGV. This CDR3 has 18 residues. Unmatched junction bases numbered 7, after V lost 2 bases and J lost 0 bases. The data were produced by immunoSEQ multiplex PCR, yet TCRdb's version contains in-frame clones alone and is incomplete. The sample has about 250,000 clones, around 86% seen once. Participant ages covered about 18 to 95 years across 24 US areas. Allocation to cohorts depended on clinical history reported by the participants. This clone was detected once.

The chain carries TRBV11-2 and TRBJ2-6; the match to TRBD1 covers 7 bases. This receptor was obtained from a man in his forties or fifties who had recovered from COVID-19. The sample taken for sequencing was PBMCs or T cells enriched from blood (not recorded which). The CDR3 DNA follows: TGTGCCAGCAGCTTACCACTAGGACAGGACTCTGGGGCCAACGTCCTGACTTTC. It encodes CASSLPLGQDSGANVLTF.